The 30 T cell receptor beta chains below were found in one sample sequenced in a study of blood T cell repertoires in COVID-19. The data were produced by immunoSEQ multiplex PCR, yet TCRdb's version contains in-frame clones alone and is incomplete. The repertoire holds roughly 300,000 clones, less than 90% seen once, with more than 0.9% in the top ten. The sample was PBMCs or T cells enriched from blood (not recorded which). These receptors came from a woman under 40 who had recovered from COVID-19.

The chain combines TRBV18 with TRBJ2-3; 7 bases agree with TRBD2. The V and J ends lost 6 bases and 0 bases, in that order; junction bases with no gene match: 6. There are 15 residues in the CDR3. CDR1 KGHSH and CDR2 LQKENI come from the germline V gene. In DNA form, the CDR3 reads TGTGCCAGCTCCCAAAGCGGGGTAAGCACAGATACGCAGTATTTT. Its translation: CASSQSGVSTDTQYF.

The chain couples TRBV18 to TRBJ1-2; 7 bases are shared with TRBD1. The length of the CDR3 is 14 residues. Germline V gene lookup returns CDR1 KGHSH and CDR2 LQKENI. Trimming removed 5 bases from V and 7 bases from J; junction bases left unmatched: 10. The CDR3 region is CASSSRQGSSGYTF. The CDR3 coding sequence is TGTGCCAGCTCAAGCAGACAGGGTTCCAGTGGCTACACCTTC.

V gene TRBV7-9 combines with J gene TRBJ2-7; TRBD1 aligns across 7 bases. This CDR3 spans 12 amino acids. V lost 8 bases to trimming and J lost 3 bases; unmatched junction nucleotides: 4. Germline V gene data show CDR1 as SEHNR and CDR2 as FQNEAQ (reference sequence). The CDR3 DNA reads as TGTGCCAGCTCCGGACAGGACTACGAGCAGTACTTC. Protein product: CASSGQDYEQYF.

The chain recombines TRBV27 with TRBJ1-4; 7 nucleotides align to TRBD1. The CDR3 totals 15 residues. Germline CDR1 reads MNHEY; CDR2 reads SMNVEV (reference sequence). V was pared by 2 bases and J by 8 bases, with 8 bases of the junction left unmatched. The CDR3 DNA follows: TGTGCCAGCAGTTTAAACTCCAGGGGGGACGAAAAACTGTTTTTT. Translated, it gives CASSLNSRGDEKLFF.

V and J are TRBV16 and TRBJ1-1; TRBD1 aligns across 8 bases. This CDR3 is 14 amino acids long. The V segment lost 2 bases and the J segment 4 bases; nucleotides outside the gene matches: 3. Germline CDR1 KGHSY, CDR2 FQNENV. The CDR3 loop is CASSQLTGGTEAFF. For the CDR3, the DNA is TGTGCCAGCAGCCAACTAACAGGGGGCACTGAAGCTTTCTTT.

The rearrangement links TRBV6-5 to TRBJ1-1, with D perhaps TRBD1 (6 bases). The CDR3 loop spans 15 amino acids. The V and J ends lost 2 bases and 3 bases respectively, with 13 bases between them. Germline V gene lookup returns CDR1 MNHEY and CDR2 SVGAGI. The CDR3 region has the DNA TGTGCCAGCAGTTACCAGACAGGTTTTCACACTGAAGCTTTCTTT. This sequence encodes CASSYQTGFHTEAFF.

The chain links TRBV9 to TRBJ1-3; 7 bases map to TRBD1. Looked up from germline, CDR1 is SGDLS and CDR2 is YYNGEE. The CDR3 sequence is 14 residues long. V was clipped by 3 bases and J by 3 bases; unmatched bases: 3. CDR3: CASSGRDSGNTIYF. The CDR3, as DNA: TGTGCCAGCAGCGGCCGGGACAGTGGAAACACCATATATTTT.

The CDR3 is CASSPGTSSRGYYEQYF. The CDR3 DNA sequence: TGTGCCAGCAGCCCGGGAACTAGTAGCAGGGGGTACTACGAGCAGTACTTC. The chain joins TRBV5-4 to TRBJ2-7; 7 bases are shared with TRBD1. This CDR3 spans 17 amino acids. The germline CDR1 and CDR2 sequences are SGHNT and YYREEE (reference sequence). V shed 4 bases, J shed 3 bases, and the junction held 16 bases outside the gene matches.

V gene TRBV6-5 combines with J gene TRBJ2-7, with D maybe TRBD2 (6 bases). The CDR3 is made up of 15 amino acids. Trimming cost V 6 bases and J 6 bases, with 21 bases left between them. Germline V gene lookup returns CDR1 MNHEY and CDR2 SVGAGI. Here the CDR3 reads CASSRFRRDQGEQYF. As DNA, the CDR3 is TGTGCCAGCAGCCGTTTCAGGAGGGATCAGGGCGAGCAGTACTTC.

This chain links TRBV7-9 with TRBJ2-7; 8 bases fit TRBD1. V trimming: 1 base; J trimming: 6 bases; junction bases outside the gene matches: 5. Germline V gene data show CDR1 as SEHNR and CDR2 as FQNEAQ (reference sequence). This CDR3 region has 14 residues. CDR3 loop: CASSLVQGASEQYF. CDR3 in DNA: TGTGCCAGCAGCTTAGTCCAGGGGGCAAGCGAGCAGTACTTC.

The genes are TRBV5-5 and TRBJ1-2, with 10 bases lining up with TRBD1. J lost 4 bases, V lost 4 bases, and 4 bases had no gene match. The CDR3 is 14 amino acids. The germline CDR1 and CDR2 sequences are SGHKS and YYEKEE (reference sequence). The CDR3 coding sequence is TGTGCCAGCAGCACGGGACAGGGGAGCTATGGCTACACCTTC. Translating gives CASSTGQGSYGYTF.

This chain uses TRBV19 with TRBJ2-1, with 7 bases aligning to TRBD1. Germline V gene data show CDR1 as LNHDA and CDR2 as SQIVND (reference sequence). Trimming cost V 6 bases and J 2 bases; bases outside gene matches: 7. CDR3 length: 15 residues. The CDR3 DNA is TGTGCCAGTAGAGTCTCGGGACAGCCCTACAATGAGCAGTTCTTC. It is translated as CASRVSGQPYNEQFF. Variable domain in full (rest from reference TRBV19 and TRBJ2-1): DGGITQSPKYLFRKEGQNVTLSCEQNLNHDAMYWYRQDPGQGLRLIYYSQIVNDFQKGDIAEGYSVSREKKESFPLTVTSAQKNPTAFYLCASRVSGQPYNEQFFGPGTRLTVL.

The chain is built from TRBV27 and TRBJ1-5; the D is unclear. The V and J ends lost 1 base and 0 bases respectively, with 10 bases between them. Germline values: CDR1 MNHEY, CDR2 SMNVEV (reference sequence). CDR3 length equals 16 residues. CDR3 sequence reads: CASSLFSGGSNQPQHF. The CDR3 DNA is TGTGCCAGCAGTTTATTCTCAGGTGGTAGCAATCAGCCCCAGCATTTT.

The chain joins TRBV6-5 to TRBJ1-1; perhaps TRBD1 as D (6 bases). Germline values: CDR1 MNHEY, CDR2 SVGAGI. Trimming removed 6 bases at V and 1 base at J, with 12 bases between. The CDR3 length is 14 residues. CDR3 DNA: TGTGCCAGCAGCAGGGGAGCTGGGAACACTGAAGCTTTCTTT. It codes for CASSRGAGNTEAFF.

This clone was recorded a few times. The rearrangement joins TRBV5-4 to TRBJ2-7, with 8 bases lining up with TRBD2. V was pared by 1 base and J by 7 bases, with 1 base of the junction left unmatched. This CDR3 comprises 12 residues. Germline V gene lookup returns CDR1 SGHNT and CDR2 YYREEE (reference sequence). The CDR3 coding sequence is TGTGCCAGCAGCTTGAGCGGGGGAGAGCAGTACTTC. It translates to CASSLSGGEQYF.

The chain employs TRBV7-8 and TRBJ1-2; D is unclear. Germline V CDR1 and CDR2: SGHVS, FQNEAQ. Trimming removed 1 base at V and 4 bases at J, with 10 bases between. CDR3 length: 14 residues. CDR3 in amino acids: CASSLGGEVYGYTF. In DNA form, the CDR3 reads TGTGCCAGCAGCTTAGGGGGAGAGGTCTATGGCTACACCTTC.

This clone was counted between two and nine times. The chain couples TRBV29-1 to TRBJ2-1; D not resolved. This CDR3 spans 11 amino acids. The V end lost 6 bases, the J end lost 7 bases, and 10 bases lay between the germline ends. Per the germline V gene, CDR1 is SQVTM and CDR2 is ANQGSEA. The CDR3 is CSVAPVNEQFF. DNA for the CDR3: TGCAGCGTCGCCCCAGTAAATGAGCAGTTCTTC.

For the CDR3, the DNA is TGTGCCAGCTCACCAGTTGCCGGGACAGATACGCAGTATTTT. It is translated as CASSPVAGTDTQYF. The rearrangement joins TRBV18 to TRBJ2-3, with D hard to call. V was clipped by 2 bases and J by 3 bases, with 9 bases between them. CDR1 and CDR2 (germline): KGHSH, LQKENI. CDR3 length: 14 residues.

This chain connects TRBV6-5 to TRBJ1-6; 9 bases align to TRBD1. The CDR3 loop spans 15 amino acids. Germline V gene sequence: CDR1 MNHEY, CDR2 SVGAGI. V was clipped by 8 bases and J by 10 bases; unmatched bases: 12. CDR3 sequence (DNA): TGTGCCAGCGTATATGGGGGACAGGGATCCTCACCCCTCCACTTT. It is translated as CASVYGGQGSSPLHF.

V usage is TRBV19 and J usage is TRBJ1-1; 9 bases line up with TRBD1. CDR3 length equals 15 residues. J gave up 0 bases and V 4 bases, and 3 bases lay outside the gene matches. Germline values: CDR1 LNHDA, CDR2 SQIVND (reference sequence). CDR3 residues: CASSRDRDMNTEAFF. The DNA for the CDR3 is TGTGCCAGTAGTAGGGACAGGGATATGAACACTGAAGCTTTCTTT.

V and J are TRBV5-4 and TRBJ1-2; no firm D call. CDR1 and CDR2 (germline): SGHNT, YYREEE (reference sequence). Trimming stripped 4 bases from V and 8 bases from J, with 21 bases between. The CDR3 has 15 amino acids. CDR3 amino acids: CASSLRAYVAGGYTF. The CDR3 DNA is TGTGCCAGCAGCCTAAGAGCATATGTTGCGGGAGGCTACACCTTC. The full variable domain, in which reference TRBV5-4 and TRBJ1-2 provide the parts outside the CDR3, is ETGVTQSPTHLIKTRGQQVTLRCSSQSGHNTVSWYQQALGQGPQFIFQYYREEENGRGNFPPRFSGLQFPNYSSELNVNALELDDSALYLCASSLRAYVAGGYTFGSGTRLTVV.

The CDR3 loop reads CASSILGTESYEQYF. The CDR3 DNA reads TGTGCCAGTAGTATTTTGGGGACAGAATCATACGAGCAGTACTTC. V is TRBV19 and J is TRBJ2-7; TRBD1 aligns across 7 bases. Germline assignment: CDR1 LNHDA and CDR2 SQIVND (reference sequence). The CDR3 extends over 15 amino acids. The V segment lost 3 bases and the J segment 4 bases; nucleotides outside the gene matches: 9.

This clone was counted between two and nine times. The rearrangement joins TRBV5-1 to TRBJ2-1; TRBD2 might be the D (6 bases). Germline lookup yields CDR1 SGHRS and CDR2 YFSETQ. The V end was cut by 4 bases, the J end by 5 bases, with 16 bases between. The CDR3 spans 15 residues. The CDR3 DNA reads TGCGCCAGCAGCCTTGGGGGGTCGGCCAACAATGAGCAGTTCTTC. Protein: CASSLGGSANNEQFF.

The V and J genes are TRBV9 and TRBJ1-2; D is possibly TRBD1 (5 bases). The germline V gene encodes CDR1 SGDLS and CDR2 YYNGEE. V was pared by 4 bases and J by 1 base, with 8 bases between. CDR3 length: 13 amino acids. The CDR3 nucleotides read TGTGCCAGCAGCAGCGACAGTAACTATGGCTACACCTTC. Encoded protein: CASSSDSNYGYTF.

This rearrangement joins TRBV2 to TRBJ1-2; D unresolved. V was shortened by 7 bases and J by 1 base, with 13 bases between the two germline ends. Germline lookup yields CDR1 SNHLY and CDR2 FYNNEI. The CDR3 has 14 amino acids. The DNA for the CDR3 is TGTGCCAGCACCGTGGGCAGTAGTAACTATGGCTACACCTTC. This encodes CASTVGSSNYGYTF.

The chain has TRBV3-1 (or the pseudogene TRBV3-2) and TRBJ2-1; the match to TRBD2 covers 11 bases. The V gene's germline CDR1 is LGHDT and CDR2 YNNKEL (reference sequence). The CDR3 is made up of 18 amino acids. With V trimmed by 4 bases and J by 7 bases, 15 bases remained unmatched. CDR3 in DNA: TGTGCCAGCAGCCCGATCATAGCGGGGGGGCCCCTTAGTAATGAGCAGTTCTTC. Translating gives CASSPIIAGGPLSNEQFF.

The J gene is TRBJ1-1, the V gene TRBV2, with 9 bases lining up with TRBD1. Trimming removed 6 bases from V and 1 base from J; junction bases left unmatched: 3. Germline V CDR1 and CDR2: SNHLY, FYNNEI. CDR3 length: 14 amino acids. The CDR3 DNA reads as TGTGCCAGCAGCCCGGACAGGGGGAACACTGAAGCTTTCTTT. It yields the protein CASSPDRGNTEAFF.

The V call is TRBV25-1, the J call TRBJ1-4; TRBD1 is a possible D gene (5 bases). From germline, CDR1 is MGHDK and CDR2 SYGVNS. The germline V and J ends were trimmed by 6 bases and 7 bases, with 18 bases remaining between them. CDR3 size: 15 residues. As DNA, the CDR3 is TGTGCCAGCAGCCCCCTCTCAGGGAGGTCTGAAAAACTGTTTTTT. This sequence encodes CASSPLSGRSEKLFF.

V is TRBV18 and J is TRBJ2-1, with 7 positions matching TRBD2. The CDR3 contains 15 residues. V lost 3 bases to trimming and J lost 3 bases; unmatched junction nucleotides: 5. Germline loops: CDR1 KGHSH, CDR2 LQKENI. The CDR3 reads CASSPPGGIYNEQFF. Written as DNA, the CDR3 is TGTGCCAGCTCACCGCCGGGGGGAATCTACAATGAGCAGTTCTTC.

The J gene is TRBJ1-5, the V gene TRBV28; TRBD1 matches at 7 bases. The V segment lost 6 bases and the J segment 0 bases; nucleotides outside the gene matches: 8. The CDR3 has 16 amino acids. The V gene's germline CDR1 is MDHEN and CDR2 SYDVKM. The CDR3 DNA reads TGTGCCAGCAGGCCCGGGGACAGCCCTAGCAATCAGCCCCAGCATTTT. It encodes CASRPGDSPSNQPQHF.